This TCR beta chain stems from a study of T cell responses to AZD1222 COVID-19 vaccine. Trimming took off 0 bases at V and 8 bases at J, with 11 bases between the two ends. Germline V CDR1 and CDR2: MNHNS, SASEGT. The CDR3 sequence is 14 residues long. Pooled in the analysis were second doses at about 4 or about 12 weeks. Comment on this clone: The antigen is unknown.

Here immunoSEQ multiplex PCR was the method, and the copy in TCRdb shows in-frame clones only, minus some. The sample has roughly 120,000 clones, approximately 90% seen once. The study's findings and limits: Repertoires in all cases were sampled only once the peak T cell response had passed. Spike-specific TCR breadth and depth grew following two AZD1222 doses. In a largely white British group with more females than males, clonal diversity was possibly underestimated.

This TCR derives from an adult who received the AZD1222 COVID-19 vaccine. Sequencing used peripheral blood, obtained 28 days after the second AZD1222 dose. The J gene is TRBJ1-5, the V gene TRBV6-1, with D tentatively TRBD1 (5 bases). The CDR3 bases are TGTGCCAGCAGTGAAGCCAGACAGAGAGAGCCCCAGCATTTT. Residues: CASSEARQREPQHF.